The 29 T cell receptor beta chains given below trace back to one sample, sequenced in a study of T-cell reconstitution after alpha-beta-depleted transplantation in children. The library targeted TCRbeta and was prepared with unique molecular identifiers. TCRdb fed the PCR reads into MiXCR, producing one record per CDR3 protein. The sample holds about a million distinct CDR3 sequences, roughly 29% seen once. This sample comprised PBMCs, mostly from graft donor cells, obtained 360 days after TCRalphabeta/CD19-depleted stem cell transplant. The receptor set was obtained from a boy under three years old who had a stem cell transplant for SCID, so the T cells may come from the graft donor.

V is TRBV12-3 or TRBV12-4 and J is TRBJ1-4; a possible D gene is TRBD1 (6 bases). The CDR3 spans 17 residues. V was cut by 4 bases and J by 4 bases, with 19 bases left in between. CDR3 amino acids: CASSWEMRGGNNEKLFF. In nucleotides, the CDR3 is TGTGCCAGCAGTTGGGAGATGAGGGGGGGAAATAATGAAAAACTGTTTTTT.

The chain recombines TRBV2 with TRBJ1-5, with a tentative D call TRBD1 (6 bases). This CDR3 region has 16 residues. V was clipped by 2 bases and J by 5 bases, with 16 bases between them. Germline CDR1 reads SNHLY; CDR2 reads FYNNEI. CDR3 sequence reads: CASSESWAGEYQPQHF. CDR3 nucleotide sequence: TGTGCCAGCAGTGAAAGTTGGGCAGGGGAGTATCAGCCCCAGCATTTT.

This clonotype showed up just a few times. This chain links TRBV7-2 with TRBJ2-3, with TRBD2 matching over 11 bases. J lost 7 bases, V lost 5 bases, and 11 bases had no gene match. This CDR3 is 16 amino acids long. Germline V gene lookup returns CDR1 SGHTA and CDR2 FQGNSA. CDR3: CASSKNGVAGGNTQYF. The CDR3 DNA is TGTGCCAGCAGCAAAAACGGGGTAGCGGGGGGGAATACGCAGTATTTT.

This chain joins TRBV7-2 and TRBJ1-2; D is uncertain. Trimming cost V 0 bases and J 5 bases, with 7 bases left between them. CDR3 size: 13 residues. Germline-derived CDR1 and CDR2 are SGHTA and FQGNSA. DNA of the CDR3: TGTGCCAGCAGCTTAGCCAAGGGTTATGGCTACACCTTC. This translates into CASSLAKGYGYTF.

The rearrangement links TRBV2 to TRBJ2-6; unclear D gene. Germline V gives CDR1 SNHLY, CDR2 FYNNEI. The V and J ends lost 2 bases and 4 bases respectively, with 12 bases between them. The CDR3 runs 16 residues. The CDR3 DNA sequence: TGTGCCAGCAGTGAAAAGGGTACCCAAGGGGCCAACGTCCTGACTTTC. Protein sequence: CASSEKGTQGANVLTF.

J is TRBJ2-7 and V is TRBV2, with 8 bases fitting TRBD1. V shed 9 bases, J shed 4 bases, and the junction held 20 bases outside the gene matches. Germline CDR1 SNHLY, CDR2 FYNNEI. The CDR3 consists of 17 residues. CDR3 bases: TGTGCCAGTCCCCGGGGACAGGAGCCCCTTTCGTCTTACGAGCAGTACTTC. Encoded protein: CASPRGQEPLSSYEQYF.

The chain employs TRBV12-3 or TRBV12-4 and TRBJ2-1; TRBD2 matches at 7 bases. Trimming cost V 3 bases and J 2 bases; bases outside gene matches: 4. This CDR3 is 15 amino acids long. The chain's CDR3 is CASSFIGGTYNEQFF. DNA for the CDR3: TGTGCCAGCAGTTTTATCGGGGGGACCTACAATGAGCAGTTCTTC.

The genes are TRBV5-1 and TRBJ2-4, with TRBD1 matching over 10 bases. The V and J ends lost 0 bases and 6 bases, in that order; junction bases with no gene match: 12. Germline CDR1 reads SGHRS; CDR2 reads YFSETQ. This CDR3 is 18 amino acids long. CDR3 sequence (DNA): TGCGCCAGCAGCTTGGAGGGACAGGGGTTTTTCGGTTCAAACATTCAGTACTTC. Protein sequence: CASSLEGQGFFGSNIQYF.

This clonotype appeared many times. This chain uses TRBV10-1 with TRBJ2-5; 8 bases fit TRBD2. The CDR3 consists of 16 residues. CDR1 and CDR2 (germline): WNHNN, SYGVQD (reference sequence). V dropped 0 bases and J dropped 7; count of bases not matched to a gene: 10. The CDR3 DNA reads as TGCGCCAGCAGTGAGTCGATATCTAGCGGGTATTCGACCCAGTACTTC. Translation gives CASSESISSGYSTQYF.

The CDR3 coding sequence is TGCAGTGCTAGAGATTCGGCAGGGTTATTGGATACGCAGTATTTT. The encoded protein is CSARDSAGLLDTQYF. This rearrangement joins TRBV20-1 to TRBJ2-3; tentatively, D is TRBD1 (5 bases). The germline V gene has CDR1 DFQATT and CDR2 SNEGSKA (reference sequence). Trimming cost V 0 bases and J 6 bases, with 16 bases left between them. The CDR3 is 15 amino acids.

J is TRBJ2-1 and V is TRBV5-1; weak D call: TRBD1 (6 bases). The germline V gene encodes CDR1 SGHRS and CDR2 YFSETQ. V was clipped by 4 bases and J by 8 bases, with 10 bases between them. The CDR3 totals 12 residues. The CDR3 nucleotides read TGCGCCAGCAGCCCCTGGGGGCATGAGCAGTTCTTC. Translating it yields CASSPWGHEQFF. The full variable domain, with the rest looked up from reference TRBV5-1 and TRBJ2-1, is KAGVTQTPRYLIKTRGQQVTLSCSPISGHRSVSWYQQTPGQGLQFLFEYFSETQRNKGNFPGRFSGRQFSNSRSEMNVSTLELGDSALYLCASSPWGHEQFFGPGTRLTVL.

This clonotype was recorded at least ten times. The chain uses TRBV29-1 and TRBJ2-5, with 9 nucleotides matching TRBD1. CDR3 length equals 15 residues. Trimming at V came to 2 bases and at J to 5 bases, leaving 9 bases not matched to a gene. Germline V CDR1 and CDR2: SQVTM, ANQGSEA. The CDR3 DNA sequence: TGCAGCGTTGAACCCCGGGACAGGGATGTGGAGACCCAGTACTTC. Translated: CSVEPRDRDVETQYF. Variable domain in full (rest from reference TRBV29-1 and TRBJ2-5): SAVISQKPSRDICQRGTSLTIQCQVDSQVTMMFWYRQQPGQSLTLIATANQGSEATYESGFVIDKFPISRPNLTFSTLTVSNMSPEDSSIYLCSVEPRDRDVETQYFGPGTRLLVL.

Only a few counts were recorded for this clonotype. The chain carries TRBV5-1 and TRBJ2-3, with unresolved D. CDR1 SGHRS and CDR2 YFSETQ come from the germline V gene. The CDR3 runs to 14 residues. Trimming took 5 bases from V and 2 from J, leaving 12 bases between them. The CDR3 DNA reads as TGCGCCAGCAGGTGGTCGTTATACACAGATACGCAGTATTTT. Residues: CASRWSLYTDTQYF.

This clonotype was observed a few times. CDR3 loop: CASTSDRGGETQYF. CDR3 sequence (DNA): TGCGCCAGCACTTCGGACAGGGGAGGGGAGACCCAGTACTTC. This chain links TRBV5-1 with TRBJ2-5; 9 nucleotides match TRBD1. The CDR3 is made up of 14 amino acids. Per germline, CDR1 SGHRS and CDR2 YFSETQ. V was clipped by 6 bases and J by 5 bases; unmatched bases: 8.

This clonotype occurred a few times. V and J are TRBV20-1 and TRBJ2-1, with 8 nucleotides matching TRBD1. Germline V CDR1 and CDR2: DFQATT, SNEGSKA (reference sequence). The J segment lost 1 base and the V segment lost 7 bases, leaving 6 bases of the junction unmatched. The length of the CDR3 is 14 residues. This CDR3 reads CSGGTGLSYNEQFF. The CDR3, as DNA: TGCAGTGGCGGGACAGGCCTTTCCTACAATGAGCAGTTCTTC.

J is TRBJ2-5 and V is TRBV20-1; tentatively, D is TRBD1 (6 bases). V was clipped by 4 bases and J by 2 bases, with 14 bases between them. Germline assignment: CDR1 DFQATT and CDR2 SNEGSKA (reference sequence). There are 14 residues in the CDR3. CDR3 DNA: TGCAGTGCTATGAACCGGGACACTCAAGAGACCCAGTACTTC. It is translated as CSAMNRDTQETQYF.

This clonotype has at least ten counts. The germline gene is not matched at one end of the junction; a read error may be the cause. The V call is TRBV27, the J call TRBJ2-1; D gene uncertain. Germline CDR1 is MNHEY and CDR2 is SMNVEV (reference sequence). CDR3 size: 15 residues. The CDR3 loop is CASSFSAATYNEQFF. The CDR3 DNA follows: TGTGCCAGCAGTTTTTCGGCGGCTACTTACAATGAGCAGTTTTTC.

The chain combines TRBV6-5 with TRBJ2-5; D not resolved. Trimming took off 4 bases at V and 2 bases at J, with 11 bases between the two ends. The CDR3 has 14 amino acids. Germline-derived CDR1 and CDR2 are MNHEY and SVGAGI. The CDR3 here is CASSSSAKQETQYF. The CDR3 nucleotides read TGTGCCAGCAGTTCCTCAGCGAAGCAAGAGACCCAGTACTTC.

In its sample, this clonotype was seen many times. The chain couples TRBV4-1 to TRBJ1-1; D not certain. Germline-derived CDR1 and CDR2 are MGHRA and YSYEKL. Between the trimmed V and J ends, which lost 2 bases and 11 bases, there was a span of 15 bases. This CDR3 has 13 amino acids. The CDR3 loop is CASSQLPTWSAFF. As DNA, the CDR3 is TGCGCCAGCAGCCAACTTCCCACTTGGAGTGCTTTCTTT.

The chain employs TRBV24-1 and TRBJ2-5, with D perhaps given as TRBD1 or TRBD2 (6 bases each). The length of the CDR3 is 16 residues. V lost 5 bases, J lost 2 bases, and 17 bases lay in between. CDR1 and CDR2 (germline): KGHDR, SFDVKD. The CDR3 DNA reads as TGTGCCACCAGTGCCAATGGAGAGGGGGGTCAAGAGACCCAGTACTTC. Its protein product is CATSANGEGGQETQYF.

The V and J genes are TRBV10-3 and TRBJ2-3, with 9 positions matching TRBD2. J lost 2 bases, V lost 6 bases, and 6 bases had no gene match. In germline, CDR1 is ENHRY, CDR2 SYGVKD. This CDR3 comprises 15 residues. The CDR3 region has the DNA TGTGCCATCAGGGCCAGCGGGGGGATCACAGATACGCAGTATTTT. As protein: CAIRASGGITDTQYF.

This clonotype has just a few counts. The chain is built from TRBV7-3 and TRBJ2-3; 10 bases match TRBD2. Germline values: CDR1 SGHTA, CDR2 FQGTGA. Losses at the gene ends were 3 bases for V and 1 base for J; bases not matched to a gene: 1. There are 15 residues in the CDR3. As DNA, the CDR3 is TGTGCCAGCAGCTTTAGCGGGGGGCGCACAGATACGCAGTATTTT. As protein: CASSFSGGRTDTQYF.

In its sample, this clonotype was seen a few times. The chain is built from TRBV7-8 and TRBJ1-1; 8 bases are a match to TRBD1. The V gene end was trimmed by 1 base and the J gene end by 3 bases; junction bases not matched to a gene: 10. Germline-derived CDR1 and CDR2 are SGHVS and FQNEAQ. CDR3 length: 17 amino acids. Here the CDR3 reads CASSLVYLTGEDTEAFF. The CDR3 coding sequence is TGTGCCAGCAGCTTAGTTTATCTGACAGGGGAGGACACTGAAGCTTTCTTT.

The chain carries TRBV29-1 and TRBJ1-3; D might be TRBD1 (6 bases). The germline CDR1 and CDR2 sequences are SQVTM and ANQGSEA. The ends were cut back, 4 bases at V and 1 base at J, with 8 bases in the middle. CDR3 length: 13 residues. The CDR3 DNA sequence: TGCAGCGTTGCAGGGGAGTCTGGAAACACCATATATTTT. Encoded protein: CSVAGESGNTIYF. The full variable domain, its missing parts supplied by reference TRBV29-1 and TRBJ1-3, is SAVISQKPSRDICQRGTSLTIQCQVDSQVTMMFWYRQQPGQSLTLIATANQGSEATYESGFVIDKFPISRPNLTFSTLTVSNMSPEDSSIYLCSVAGESGNTIYFGEGSWLTVV.

The chain is built from TRBV11-2 and TRBJ2-1; tentative D call: TRBD2 (5 bases). CDR3 length: 13 residues. Germline V gene sequence: CDR1 SGHAT, CDR2 FQNNGV. Trimming pared 5 bases from V and 9 bases from J, leaving 14 bases between. CDR3 in amino acids: CASSPKRVGEQFF. CDR3 nucleotides: TGTGCCAGCAGCCCCAAGAGGGTCGGTGAGCAGTTCTTC.

The rearrangement joins TRBV3-1 to TRBJ2-1; a possible D gene is TRBD1 (6 bases). Trimming took off 3 bases at V and 7 bases at J, with 16 bases between the two ends. CDR1 and CDR2 (germline): LGHDT, YNNKEL (reference sequence). This CDR3 contains 15 residues. CDR3 nucleotide sequence: TGTGCCAGCAGCCACCTGTGGGGGCTGGGGAATGAGCAGTTCTTC. As protein: CASSHLWGLGNEQFF.

This clonotype has just a few counts. The V gene is TRBV5-1, the J gene TRBJ1-1; possible D gene TRBD1, 6 bases. CDR1 is SGHRS and CDR2 is YFSETQ in the germline V gene. V lost 0 bases and J 1 base, leaving 13 bases between the germline ends. The CDR3 totals 16 residues. CDR3 sequence: CASSLGDTSGNTEAFF. CDR3 in DNA: TGCGCCAGCAGCTTGGGGGACACCTCGGGGAACACTGAAGCTTTCTTT.

V gene TRBV28 combines with J gene TRBJ2-3, with a weak D call TRBD1 (6 bases). Deletions cut 5 bases from V and 0 bases from J, with 12 bases between. The V gene's germline CDR1 is MDHEN and CDR2 SYDVKM. This CDR3 comprises 15 residues. The DNA for the CDR3 is TGTGCCAGCAGTCTGACAGGACATAGCACAGATACGCAGTATTTT. Translating gives CASSLTGHSTDTQYF.

The chain carries TRBV24-1 and TRBJ2-1, with TRBD1 matching 10 bases. The CDR3 contains 14 residues. With 9 bases clipped from V and 4 bases from J, the junction kept 5 bases outside the gene matches. Germline V gene lookup returns CDR1 KGHDR and CDR2 SFDVKD. The CDR3, as DNA: TGTGCCACCCGAGACAGGGGGCTGTACAATGAGCAGTTCTTC. This gives the protein CATRDRGLYNEQFF.